The present entry profiles one T cell receptor beta chain with its context. Antigen: not known. A template switching step added UMIs, each with a 6-nucleotide sample barcode. From its re-call of the 5' RACE reads, TCRdb lists each CDR3 protein once, without DNA. The sample data list 310,000 or so distinct CDR3 sequences. This CDR3 is 11 amino acids long. Germline V CDR1 and CDR2: SGHRS, YFSETQ. This entry comes from a study of monozygotic twins with inflammatory bowel disease. Findings and caveats of the study: Possibly reflecting limited power, no difference in repertoire similarity was found between concordant and discordant twins. Clonotype overlap with others was lower in IBD patients than in healthy twins, a difference that was greatest with disease activity.

This TCR derives from a human donor with ulcerative colitis or Crohn's disease, or a healthy co-twin of an affected twin (not recorded which). The V call is TRBV5-1, the J call TRBJ1-1. Sequenced input: blood. The CDR3 loop reads CASSGDTEAFF.